This TCR beta chain stems from a study of blood T cell repertoires in COVID-19. In the study overall: The cDNA or gDNA used as material had been derived from T cells, B-cell-depleted T cells, or PBMCs.

This clone was counted ten times or more. In the original analysis: Reference gene primer amplification gave nucleated cell count estimates. Sequencing used immunoSEQ multiplex PCR; TCRdb keeps in-frame clones, though not all of them. The D gene and trimming were derived from the DNA, and the V and J assignments and clone size from that table. The repertoire holds roughly 250,000 clones, with about 90% as singletons. The germline CDR1 and CDR2 sequences are MDHEN and SYDVKM. There are 15 residues in the CDR3. Trimming took 4 bases from V and 1 from J, leaving 10 bases between them. This clonotype was sampled from a man aged 55 to 70 who had recovered from COVID-19. The specimen sequenced was peripheral blood. J is TRBJ2-2 and V is TRBV28; D gene ambiguous. The CDR3 region has the DNA TGTGCCAGCAGTTACAGTGGGCGGAACACCGGGGAGCTGTTTTTT. Its translation: CASSYSGRNTGELFF.